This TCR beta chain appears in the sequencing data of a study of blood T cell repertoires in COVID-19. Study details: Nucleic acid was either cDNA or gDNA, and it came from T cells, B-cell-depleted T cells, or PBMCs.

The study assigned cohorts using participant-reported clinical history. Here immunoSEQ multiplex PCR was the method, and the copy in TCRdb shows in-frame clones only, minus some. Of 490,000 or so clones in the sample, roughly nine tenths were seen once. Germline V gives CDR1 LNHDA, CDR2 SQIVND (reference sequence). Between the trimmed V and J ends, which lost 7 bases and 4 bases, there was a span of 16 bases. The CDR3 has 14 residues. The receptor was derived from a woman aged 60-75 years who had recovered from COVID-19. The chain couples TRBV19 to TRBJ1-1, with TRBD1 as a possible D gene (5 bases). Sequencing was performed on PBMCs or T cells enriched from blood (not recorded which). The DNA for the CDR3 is TGTGCCAGTATGTGGGGGGGGTTGGGCACTGAAGCTTTCTTT. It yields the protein CASMWGGLGTEAFF.